Below are 12 T cell receptor beta chains sequenced from a single sample in a study of blood T cell repertoires in COVID-19. The method was immunoSEQ multiplex PCR; TCRdb's version includes in-frame clones alone and lacks a portion of them. The sample has about 130,000 clones, approximately 85% seen once; the top ten hold about 18%. Sample: peripheral blood. The receptors derive from a young man with COVID-19, enrolled during active disease.

This chain joins TRBV2 and TRBJ2-2; D is ambiguous. The germline gives CDR1 SNHLY, CDR2 FYNNEI. This CDR3 region has 12 residues. Trimming pared 7 bases from V and 3 bases from J, leaving 6 bases between. CDR3 region: CASTRDTGELFF. CDR3 DNA sequence: TGTGCCAGCACACGGGACACCGGGGAGCTGTTTTTT.

The chain carries TRBV19 and TRBJ1-5; 8 positions agree with TRBD1. The germline CDR1 and CDR2 sequences are LNHDA and SQIVND (reference sequence). The length of the CDR3 is 14 residues. Trimming cost V 3 bases and J 7 bases; bases outside gene matches: 5. CDR3 amino acids: CASSITGGRQPQHF. CDR3 bases: TGTGCCAGTAGTATCACAGGGGGGCGGCAGCCCCAGCATTTT.

The rearrangement links TRBV27 to TRBJ2-1; 8 bases match TRBD2. Germline CDR1 reads MNHEY; CDR2 reads SMNVEV (reference sequence). With V trimmed by 5 bases and J by 4 bases, 7 bases remained unmatched. This CDR3 is built from 15 residues. This CDR3 is CASSRGGPVYNEQFF. CDR3 nucleotides: TGTGCCAGCAGTCGCGGGGGGCCCGTATACAATGAGCAGTTCTTC.

The rearrangement joins TRBV9 to TRBJ2-7; D not certain. CDR1 and CDR2 from the germline V gene are SGDLS and YYNGEE. V lost 3 bases and J 0 bases, leaving 7 bases between the germline ends. The CDR3 is 13 residues long. The CDR3 coding sequence is TGTGCCAGCAGCGATGGGCTCTCCTACGAGCAGTACTTC. Translated, it gives CASSDGLSYEQYF.

This chain connects TRBV18 to TRBJ2-7, with a possible D match to TRBD1 (7 bases). Trimming removed 6 bases at V and 3 bases at J, with 18 bases between. The CDR3 length is 15 residues. Per germline, CDR1 KGHSH and CDR2 LQKENI. Here the CDR3 DNA reads TGTGCCAGCTCCCCCGGTTCAGGGGGGTTCTACGAGCAGTACTTC. Translated, it gives CASSPGSGGFYEQYF.

The V and J genes are TRBV2 and TRBJ1-1; 7 nucleotides line up with TRBD1. J gave up 3 bases and V 3 bases, and 4 bases lay outside the gene matches. This CDR3 is built from 14 residues. Germline V gene data show CDR1 as SNHLY and CDR2 as FYNNEI. The CDR3 loop is CASSDRGKHTEAFF. CDR3 DNA sequence: TGTGCCAGCAGTGACAGGGGGAAGCACACTGAAGCTTTCTTT.

The CDR3 region is CASSPPRGGSYEQYF. Written as DNA, the CDR3 is TGTGCCAGCAGCCCGCCGCGCGGGGGCTCCTACGAGCAGTACTTC. This rearrangement joins TRBV11-3 to TRBJ2-7; TRBD2 matches 7 bases. V lost 5 bases and J lost 0; bases outside the gene matches: 7. The CDR3 runs 15 residues. Germline-derived CDR1 and CDR2 are SGHNT and YENEEA.

The chain carries TRBV28 and TRBJ1-1, with D uncertain. Germline V gives CDR1 MDHEN, CDR2 SYDVKM. The germline V and J ends were trimmed by 5 bases and 3 bases, with 10 bases remaining between them. CDR3 length: 13 residues. The CDR3: CASSLSLHTEAFF. CDR3 bases: TGTGCCAGCAGTCTCTCCCTTCACACTGAAGCTTTCTTT.

This chain uses TRBV6-2 or TRBV6-3 with TRBJ1-1; TRBD1 might be the D (6 bases). This CDR3 has 13 residues. The V gene lost 0 bases and the J gene lost 5 bases, with 7 bases spanning the gap. Germline loops: CDR1 MNHEY, CDR2 SVGEGT. The CDR3 DNA reads as TGTGCCAGCAGTTACTCGAGGGGGACTGAAGCTTTCTTT. Its protein product is CASSYSRGTEAFF.

The chain links TRBV10-3 to TRBJ1-1; 8 bases map to TRBD1. CDR3 length: 13 amino acids. Trimming at V came to 4 bases and at J to 4 bases, leaving 2 bases not matched to a gene. The germline gives CDR1 ENHRY, CDR2 SYGVKD. The CDR3 loop reads CAISGTGFTEAFF. In nucleotides, the CDR3 is TGTGCCATCAGTGGGACAGGGTTCACTGAAGCTTTCTTT.

The chain recombines TRBV29-1 with TRBJ2-7; 9 positions agree with TRBD1. CDR1 is SQVTM, CDR2 ANQGSEA, per germline. Trimming removed 0 bases from V and 5 bases from J; junction bases left unmatched: 5. This CDR3 spans 14 amino acids. This CDR3 reads CSVEDRQGDHEQYF. In DNA, the CDR3 is TGCAGCGTTGAAGATCGACAGGGGGACCACGAGCAGTACTTC.

This clone was counted between two and nine times. This chain joins TRBV12-5 and TRBJ1-1; weak D call: TRBD1 (6 bases). Deletions cut 3 bases from V and 1 base from J, with 9 bases between. Germline lookup yields CDR1 LGHNT and CDR2 FRNRAP. The CDR3 contains 14 residues. The chain's CDR3 is CASGLGQTNTEAFF. The CDR3 nucleotides are TGTGCTAGTGGTTTAGGACAGACGAACACTGAAGCTTTCTTT.